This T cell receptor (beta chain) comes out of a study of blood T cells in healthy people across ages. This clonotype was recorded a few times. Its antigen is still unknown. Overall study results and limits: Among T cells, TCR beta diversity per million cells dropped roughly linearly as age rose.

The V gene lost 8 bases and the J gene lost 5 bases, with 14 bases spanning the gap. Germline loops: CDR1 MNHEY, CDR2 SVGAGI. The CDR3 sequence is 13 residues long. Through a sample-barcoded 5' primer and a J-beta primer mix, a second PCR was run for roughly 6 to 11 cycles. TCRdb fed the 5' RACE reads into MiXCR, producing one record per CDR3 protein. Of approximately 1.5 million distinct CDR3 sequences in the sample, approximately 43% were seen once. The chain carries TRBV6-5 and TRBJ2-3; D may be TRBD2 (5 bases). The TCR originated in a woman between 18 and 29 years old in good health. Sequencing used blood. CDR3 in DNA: TGTGCCAGCCACCAGGACTCGGGAGATACGCAGTATTTT. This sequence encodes CASHQDSGDTQYF.